This T cell receptor beta chain derives from a study of chemoradiotherapy in HPV16-positive cancers. Whole-study context: Candidate HPV-specific T-cell clones and common TCR motifs came from functional assays in a couple of HPV16-positive patients. Overall study results and limits: Candidate HPV-specific clones and E7-related TCR motifs grew in tumor during treatment.

Over chemoradiotherapy, repertoires were sampled more than once. Trimming at V came to 0 bases and at J to 5 bases, leaving 6 bases not matched to a gene. The CDR3 has 15 amino acids. CDR1 LGHNA and CDR2 YSLEER come from the germline V gene. Comment on this clone: The antigen is undetermined.

The method was immunoSEQ multiplex PCR; TCRdb's version includes in-frame clones alone and lacks a portion of them. This table holds approximately 52,000 clones, under 95% found once. The chain links TRBV4-3 to TRBJ1-2, with TRBD1 matching over 7 bases. The source was blood, collected from a patient who underwent chemoradiotherapy. This TCR was recovered from a human donor with HPV-associated anogenital cancer. In DNA, the CDR3 is TGCGCCAGCAGCCAAGATCTGGCAGGGGGATATGGCTACACCTTC. Its translation is CASSQDLAGGYGYTF.